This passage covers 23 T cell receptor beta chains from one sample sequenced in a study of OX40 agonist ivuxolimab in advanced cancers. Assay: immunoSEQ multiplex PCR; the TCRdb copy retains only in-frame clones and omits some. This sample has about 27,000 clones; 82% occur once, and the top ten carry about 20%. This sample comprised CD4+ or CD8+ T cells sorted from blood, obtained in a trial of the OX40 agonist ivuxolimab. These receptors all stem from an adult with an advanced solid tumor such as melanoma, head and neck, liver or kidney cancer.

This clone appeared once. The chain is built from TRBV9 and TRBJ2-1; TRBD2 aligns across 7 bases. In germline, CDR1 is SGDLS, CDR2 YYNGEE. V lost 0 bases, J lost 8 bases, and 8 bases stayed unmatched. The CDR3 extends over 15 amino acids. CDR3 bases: TGTGCCAGCAGCGTAGCGTCCGCGGGAGACTATGAGCAGTTCTTC. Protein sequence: CASSVASAGDYEQFF.

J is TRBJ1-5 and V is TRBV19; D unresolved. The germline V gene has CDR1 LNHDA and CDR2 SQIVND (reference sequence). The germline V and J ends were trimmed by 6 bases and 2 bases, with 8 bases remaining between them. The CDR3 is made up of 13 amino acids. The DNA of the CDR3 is TGTGCCAGTAGGGTGGTGGGCAATCAGCCCCAGCATTTT. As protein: CASRVVGNQPQHF. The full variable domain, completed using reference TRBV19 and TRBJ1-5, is DGGITQSPKYLFRKEGQNVTLSCEQNLNHDAMYWYRQDPGQGLRLIYYSQIVNDFQKGDIAEGYSVSREKKESFPLTVTSAQKNPTAFYLCASRVVGNQPQHFGDGTRLSIL.

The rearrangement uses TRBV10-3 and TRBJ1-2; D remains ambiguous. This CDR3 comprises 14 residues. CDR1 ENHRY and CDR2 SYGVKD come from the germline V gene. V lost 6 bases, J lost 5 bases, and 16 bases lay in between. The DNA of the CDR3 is TGTGCCATCAGAGAGCAGGATAGAGATTATGGCTACACCTTC. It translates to CAIREQDRDYGYTF.

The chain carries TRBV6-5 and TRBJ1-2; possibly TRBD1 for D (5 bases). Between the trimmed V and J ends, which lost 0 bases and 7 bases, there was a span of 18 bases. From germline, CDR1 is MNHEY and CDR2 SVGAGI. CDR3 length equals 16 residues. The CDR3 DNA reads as TGTGCCAGCAGTTACTCCTTTCAAGAGGGGCTGGGTGGCTACACCTTC. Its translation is CASSYSFQEGLGGYTF.

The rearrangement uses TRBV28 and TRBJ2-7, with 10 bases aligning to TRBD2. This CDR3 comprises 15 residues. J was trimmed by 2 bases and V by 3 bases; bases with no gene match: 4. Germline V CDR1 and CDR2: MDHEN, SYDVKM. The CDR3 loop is CASSFVAGGTYEQYF. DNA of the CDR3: TGTGCCAGCAGTTTTGTAGCGGGGGGCACCTACGAGCAGTACTTC.

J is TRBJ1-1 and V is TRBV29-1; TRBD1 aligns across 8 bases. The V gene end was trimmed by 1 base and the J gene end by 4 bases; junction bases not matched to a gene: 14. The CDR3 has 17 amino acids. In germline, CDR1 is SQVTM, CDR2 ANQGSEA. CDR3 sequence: CSVEAGRTGWYSTEAFF. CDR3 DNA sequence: TGCAGCGTTGAAGCCGGTCGGACAGGGTGGTATAGCACTGAAGCTTTCTTT.

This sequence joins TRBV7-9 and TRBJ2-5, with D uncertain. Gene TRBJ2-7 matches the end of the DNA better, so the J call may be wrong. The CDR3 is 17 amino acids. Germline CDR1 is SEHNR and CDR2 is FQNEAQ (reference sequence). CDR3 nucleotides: TGTGCCAGCAGCTTAGTGCCAGGAGAGGAGTACACCTACGAGCAGTACTTC. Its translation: CASSLVPGEEYTYEQYF.

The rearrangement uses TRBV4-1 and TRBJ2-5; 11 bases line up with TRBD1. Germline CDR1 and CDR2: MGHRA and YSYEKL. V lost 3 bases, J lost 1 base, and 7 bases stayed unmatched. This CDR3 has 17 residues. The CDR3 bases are TGCGCCAGCAGCCACACCGCAGGGACAGGGGGCCAAGAGACCCAGTACTTC. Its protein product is CASSHTAGTGGQETQYF.

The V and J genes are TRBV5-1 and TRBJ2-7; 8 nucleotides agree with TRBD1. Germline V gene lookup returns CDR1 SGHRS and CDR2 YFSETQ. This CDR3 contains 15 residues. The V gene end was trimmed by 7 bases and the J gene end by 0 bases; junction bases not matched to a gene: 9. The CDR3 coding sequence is TGCGCCAGCTTCCCTGGGACAGGACGCTCCTACGAGCAGTACTTC. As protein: CASFPGTGRSYEQYF.

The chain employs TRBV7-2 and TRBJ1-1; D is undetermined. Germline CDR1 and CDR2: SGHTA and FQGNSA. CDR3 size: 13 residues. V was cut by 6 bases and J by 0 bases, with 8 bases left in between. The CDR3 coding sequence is TGTGCCAGCAGTTTGACTTTGAACACTGAAGCTTTCTTT. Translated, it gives CASSLTLNTEAFF.

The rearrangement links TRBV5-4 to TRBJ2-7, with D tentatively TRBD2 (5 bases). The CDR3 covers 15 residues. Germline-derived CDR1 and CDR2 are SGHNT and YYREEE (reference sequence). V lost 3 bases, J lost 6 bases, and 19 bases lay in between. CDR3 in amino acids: CASSSPSERRREQYF. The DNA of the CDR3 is TGTGCCAGCAGCTCCCCCTCAGAGCGGCGCCGCGAGCAGTACTTC.

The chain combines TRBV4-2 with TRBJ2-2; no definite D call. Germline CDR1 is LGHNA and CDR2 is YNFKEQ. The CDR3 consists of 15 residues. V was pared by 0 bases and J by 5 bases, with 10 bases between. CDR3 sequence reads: CASSQDLWETGELFF. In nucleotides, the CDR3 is TGTGCCAGCAGCCAAGATCTATGGGAAACCGGGGAGCTGTTTTTT.

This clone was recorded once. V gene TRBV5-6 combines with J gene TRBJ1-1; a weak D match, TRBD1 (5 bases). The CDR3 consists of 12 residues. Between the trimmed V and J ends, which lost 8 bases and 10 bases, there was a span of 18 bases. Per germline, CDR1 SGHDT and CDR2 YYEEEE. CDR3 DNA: TGTGCCAGTGGGGCTGGCTCCCAAGGAGCTTTCTTT. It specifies CASGAGSQGAFF.

CDR3 nucleotide sequence: TGTGCCAGCAGTGCAGCCTCGGGGCTCCGTGAGCAGTTCTTC. It translates to CASSAASGLREQFF. J is TRBJ2-1 and V is TRBV27, with D tentatively TRBD1 or TRBD2 (5 bases each). Between the trimmed V and J ends, which lost 5 bases and 9 bases, there was a span of 17 bases. The CDR3 is 14 amino acids. CDR1 and CDR2 from the germline V gene are MNHEY and SMNVEV (reference sequence).

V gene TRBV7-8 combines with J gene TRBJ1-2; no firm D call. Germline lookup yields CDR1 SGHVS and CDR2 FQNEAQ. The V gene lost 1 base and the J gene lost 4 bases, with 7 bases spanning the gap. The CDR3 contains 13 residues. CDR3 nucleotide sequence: TGTGCCAGCAGCTTAGAAGAAATCTATGGCTACACCTTC. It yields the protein CASSLEEIYGYTF.

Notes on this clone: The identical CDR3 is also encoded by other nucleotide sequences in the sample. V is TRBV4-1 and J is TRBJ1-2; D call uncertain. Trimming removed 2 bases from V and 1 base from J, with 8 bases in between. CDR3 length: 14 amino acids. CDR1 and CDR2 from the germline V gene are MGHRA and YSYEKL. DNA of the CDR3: TGCGCCAGCAGCCAAAATGGCCGTAACTATGGCTACACCTTC. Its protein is CASSQNGRNYGYTF.

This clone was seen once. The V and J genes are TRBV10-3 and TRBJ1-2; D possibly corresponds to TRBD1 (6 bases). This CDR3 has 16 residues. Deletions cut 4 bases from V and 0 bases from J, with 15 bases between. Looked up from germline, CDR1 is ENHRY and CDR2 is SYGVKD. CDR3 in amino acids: CAISVRDILTNYGYTF. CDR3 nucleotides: TGTGCCATCAGTGTCCGGGACATCCTAACTAACTATGGCTACACCTTC.

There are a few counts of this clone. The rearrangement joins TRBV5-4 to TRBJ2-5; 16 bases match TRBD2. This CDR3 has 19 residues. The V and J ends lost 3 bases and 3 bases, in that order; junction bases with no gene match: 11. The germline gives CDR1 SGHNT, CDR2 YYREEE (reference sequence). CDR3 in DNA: TGTGCCAGCAGCTACCCGGGACTAGCGGGGGGGGCAGCGGAAGAGACCCAGTACTTC. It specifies CASSYPGLAGGAAEETQYF. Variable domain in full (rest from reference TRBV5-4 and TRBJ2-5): ETGVTQSPTHLIKTRGQQVTLRCSSQSGHNTVSWYQQALGQGPQFIFQYYREEENGRGNFPPRFSGLQFPNYSSELNVNALELDDSALYLCASSYPGLAGGAAEETQYFGPGTRLLVL.

CDR3 in DNA: TGTGCCAGCAGCTTAAGCCTAGCGGGAGTGGACGAGCAGTACTTC. This gives the protein CASSLSLAGVDEQYF. The V and J genes are TRBV7-9 and TRBJ2-7; 10 bases are shared with TRBD2. The CDR3 loop spans 15 amino acids. Per germline, CDR1 SEHNR and CDR2 FQNEAQ (reference sequence). The J segment lost 5 bases and the V segment lost 2 bases, leaving 6 bases of the junction unmatched. Full variable domain (rest looked up from reference TRBV7-9 and TRBJ2-7): DTGVSQNPRHKITKRGQNVTFRCDPISEHNRLYWYRQTLGQGPEFLTYFQNEAQLEKSRLLSDRFSAERPKGSFSTLEIQRTEQGDSAMYLCASSLSLAGVDEQYFGPGTRLTVT.

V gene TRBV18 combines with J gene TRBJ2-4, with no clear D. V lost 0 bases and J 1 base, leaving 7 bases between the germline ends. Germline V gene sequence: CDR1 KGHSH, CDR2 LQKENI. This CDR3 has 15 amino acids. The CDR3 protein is CASSPPSGAKNIQYF. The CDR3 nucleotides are TGTGCCAGCTCACCACCGTCCGGGGCCAAAAACATTCAGTACTTC.

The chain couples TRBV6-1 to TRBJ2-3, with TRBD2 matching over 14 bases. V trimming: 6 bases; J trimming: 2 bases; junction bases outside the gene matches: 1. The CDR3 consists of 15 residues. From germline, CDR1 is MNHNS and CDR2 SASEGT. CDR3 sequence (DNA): TGTGCCAGCAGGGGACTAGCGGGAGCCACAGATACGCAGTATTTT. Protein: CASRGLAGATDTQYF.

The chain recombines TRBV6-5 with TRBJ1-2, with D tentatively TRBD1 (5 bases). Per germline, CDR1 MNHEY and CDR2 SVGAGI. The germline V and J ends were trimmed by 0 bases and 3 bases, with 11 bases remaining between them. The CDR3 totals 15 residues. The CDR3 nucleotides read TGTGCCAGCAGTTACTCGGGGCAGGGCGACTATGGCTACACCTTC. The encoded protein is CASSYSGQGDYGYTF.

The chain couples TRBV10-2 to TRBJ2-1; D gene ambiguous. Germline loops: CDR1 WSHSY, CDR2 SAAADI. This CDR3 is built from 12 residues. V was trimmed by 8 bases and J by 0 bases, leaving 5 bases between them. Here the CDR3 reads CASDDSYNEQFF. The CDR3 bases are TGCGCCAGCGACGACTCCTACAATGAGCAGTTCTTC.